The 23 T cell receptor beta chains presented below share a single source sample, sequenced in a study of T-cell memory formation after mild COVID-19. MiXCR, run by TCRdb on the 5' RACE reads, gives a single entry per CDR3 protein. The repertoire holds around 500,000 distinct CDR3 sequences, with roughly 18% as singletons. Sequencing was performed on PBMCs or a T cell subset sorted from them (not recorded which). These receptors were obtained from an adult woman who had mild COVID-19 (a few samples of this study predate the infection). Cell type and time point are not known.

The chain uses TRBV7-9 and TRBJ1-3, with a weak D call TRBD1 (5 bases). There are 14 residues in the CDR3. The germline V and J ends were trimmed by 10 bases and 4 bases, with 17 bases remaining between them. Per germline, CDR1 SEHNR and CDR2 FQNEAQ (reference sequence). As DNA, the CDR3 is TGTGCCACCACTGCAGGGCCAGGCGGAAACACCATATATTTT. Translating gives CATTAGPGGNTIYF. The variable domain in full, completed from reference TRBV7-9 and TRBJ1-3, reads DTGVSQNPRHKITKRGQNVTFRCDPISEHNRLYWYRQTLGQGPEFLTYFQNEAQLEKSRLLSDRFSAERPKGSFSTLEIQRTEQGDSAMYLCATTAGPGGNTIYFGEGSWLTVV.

This clonotype was seen at least ten times. This chain connects TRBV12-3 or TRBV12-4 to TRBJ2-1, with 9 bases lining up with TRBD2. CDR3 length: 14 amino acids. J lost 2 bases, V lost 9 bases, and 5 bases had no gene match. Written as DNA, the CDR3 is TGTGCCAGTCTCCTAGCGGGGCCCTACAATGAGCAGTTCTTC. It specifies CASLLAGPYNEQFF.

This clonotype was counted at least ten times. The rearrangement uses TRBV5-1 and TRBJ2-3, with 8 nucleotides matching TRBD2. The J segment lost 6 bases and the V segment lost 4 bases, leaving 13 bases of the junction unmatched. The CDR3 length is 16 residues. Germline V gene sequence: CDR1 SGHRS, CDR2 YFSETQ. In DNA, the CDR3 is TGCGCCAGCAGCCCGAGCGGGAGCCAGCCCAGCGATACGCAGTATTTT. Its translation: CASSPSGSQPSDTQYF.

The table lists this clonotype with a few counts. The chain has TRBV12-3 or TRBV12-4 and TRBJ1-1; no firm D call. This CDR3 region has 11 residues. Trimming cost V 8 bases and J 5 bases, with 9 bases left between them. The CDR3, as DNA: TGTGCCAGCCGGAGCCCTACTGAAGCTTTCTTT. It encodes CASRSPTEAFF.

The CDR3 DNA reads TGCGCCAGCAGCTTTGGGGTTGATCAGCCCCAGCATTTT. Residues: CASSFGVDQPQHF. V is TRBV5-1 and J is TRBJ1-5; no firm D call. CDR1 is SGHRS and CDR2 is YFSETQ in the germline V gene. The CDR3 runs 13 residues. V was shortened by 2 bases and J by 5 bases, with 8 bases between the two germline ends.

There are a few counts of this clonotype. The chain employs TRBV29-1 and TRBJ2-3; 16 bases agree with TRBD2. The V segment lost 5 bases and the J segment 4 bases; nucleotides outside the gene matches: 3. The CDR3 is 15 residues long. Germline CDR1 reads SQVTM; CDR2 reads ANQGSEA. The CDR3 nucleotides read TGCAGCGTTCCGGGACTAGCGGGAGGGGCAGATACGCAGTATTTT. The encoded protein is CSVPGLAGGADTQYF.

CDR3 in DNA: TGCAGCTCCCGACACCCGAACACTGAAGCTTTCTTT. It encodes CSSRHPNTEAFF. The chain has TRBV29-1 and TRBJ1-1; no reliable D call. The CDR3 has 12 amino acids. V lost 8 bases and J lost 1, with 11 bases in between. Germline V gives CDR1 SQVTM, CDR2 ANQGSEA.

V gene TRBV15 combines with J gene TRBJ2-7, with 9 positions matching TRBD1. The length of the CDR3 is 14 residues. V shed 9 bases and J 3 bases; nucleotides not matched to a gene: 9. The V gene's germline CDR1 is LNHNV and CDR2 YYDKDF (reference sequence). The CDR3 nucleotides are TGTGCCACTAAATCGGACAGGGGCAGCTACGAGCAGTACTTC. Translation: CATKSDRGSYEQYF.

The V call is TRBV11-2, the J call TRBJ2-3; no firm D call. Germline V lookup: CDR1 SGHAT, CDR2 FQNNGV. The CDR3 totals 14 residues. Trimming stripped 4 bases from V and 10 bases from J, with 18 bases between. The CDR3: CASSSGGSRVSQYF. As DNA, the CDR3 is TGTGCCAGCAGCTCCGGCGGCTCCCGGGTTTCGCAGTATTTT.

This clonotype is medium-sized. This sequence joins TRBV19 and TRBJ2-3, with D possibly TRBD2 on 5 matching bases. Per the germline V gene, CDR1 is LNHDA and CDR2 is SQIVND (reference sequence). V lost 9 bases and J lost 2, with 21 bases in between. The CDR3 length is 16 residues. Written as DNA, the CDR3 is TGTGCCAGCAGTTCGTTGAGGGAGTACCCCACAGATACGCAGTATTTT. Translating gives CASSSLREYPTDTQYF.

The V and J genes are TRBV7-8 and TRBJ2-2; D remains unclear. The CDR3 is made up of 12 amino acids. The germline CDR1 and CDR2 sequences are SGHVS and FQNEAQ. V gave up 1 base and J gave up 13 bases, with 10 bases separating them. The CDR3 DNA is TGTGCCAGCAGCTTAGTAGGTCTGGGGCTGTTTTTT. It specifies CASSLVGLGLFF.

V and J are TRBV20-1 and TRBJ2-7; D possibly corresponds to TRBD2 (6 bases). Germline CDR1 is DFQATT and CDR2 is SNEGSKA (reference sequence). The CDR3 is 13 residues long. The CDR3 DNA is TGCGGGGCCGGGAGCGGAGGAACCTACGAGCAGTACTTC. Its protein is CGAGSGGTYEQYF.

This clonotype showed up just a few times. V is TRBV7-2 and J is TRBJ2-7; TRBD1 might be the D (5 bases). The CDR3 is 15 residues long. CDR1 SGHTA and CDR2 FQGNSA come from the germline V gene. Trimming pared 3 bases from V and 2 bases from J, leaving 14 bases between. CDR3 DNA: TGTGCCAGCAGCTTGGAATCAGGGCGAGCCTACGAGCAGTACTTC. Protein sequence: CASSLESGRAYEQYF.

The sample holds a few counts of this clonotype. This rearrangement joins TRBV4-3 to TRBJ2-7, with a weak D call TRBD1 (5 bases). The V end lost 0 bases, the J end lost 7 bases, and 7 bases lay between the germline ends. Per germline, CDR1 LGHNA and CDR2 YSLEER. This CDR3 has 12 amino acids. The CDR3 DNA follows: TGCGCCAGCAGCCAAGATGGGGCAGAGCAGTACTTC. This sequence encodes CASSQDGAEQYF.

This clonotype appeared a few times. The chain links TRBV10-3 to TRBJ1-6, with unresolved D. V gave up 0 bases and J gave up 9 bases, with 15 bases separating them. CDR1 is ENHRY and CDR2 is SYGVKD in the germline V gene. There are 16 residues in the CDR3. CDR3 region: CAISESAGSHGSPLHF. The CDR3, as DNA: TGTGCCATCAGTGAGTCCGCGGGCAGCCATGGTTCACCCCTCCACTTT.

This clonotype was detected only a few times. The gene calls are TRBV7-8 and TRBJ1-5, with 9 bases lining up with TRBD1. Germline V gene lookup returns CDR1 SGHVS and CDR2 FQNEAQ. J gave up 4 bases and V 2 bases, and 6 bases lay outside the gene matches. CDR3 length equals 16 residues. CDR3 coding DNA: TGTGCCAGCAGCTTAAGTGGGACAGGGTTTAATCAGCCCCAGCATTTT. Its translation is CASSLSGTGFNQPQHF.

This clonotype was found a few times. The chain couples TRBV5-1 to TRBJ1-5, with TRBD1 identical over 10 bases. The CDR3 totals 15 residues. Germline lookup yields CDR1 SGHRS and CDR2 YFSETQ. With V trimmed by 4 bases and J by 2 bases, 3 bases remained unmatched. CDR3 bases: TGCGCCAGCAGCGCGACAGGGGGCCGCAATCAGCCCCAGCATTTT. This gives the protein CASSATGGRNQPQHF.

The chain recombines TRBV20-1 with TRBJ2-7, with 8 bases identical to TRBD2. This CDR3 is 13 amino acids long. CDR1 is DFQATT, CDR2 SNEGSKA, per germline (reference sequence). The V gene end was trimmed by 3 bases and the J gene end by 5 bases; junction bases not matched to a gene: 6. The CDR3 region is CSASGAGAHEQYF. The CDR3 DNA is TGCAGTGCTAGTGGAGCGGGAGCCCACGAGCAGTACTTC.

This rearrangement joins TRBV29-1 to TRBJ1-1, with D uncertain. The length of the CDR3 is 9 residues. Trimming removed 4 bases at V and 6 bases at J, with 3 bases between. In germline, CDR1 is SQVTM, CDR2 ANQGSEA. The CDR3 protein is CSVGPEAFF. For the CDR3, the DNA is TGCAGCGTTGGTCCTGAAGCTTTCTTT.

This clonotype was recorded a few times. The chain couples TRBV19 to TRBJ1-2; tentative D call: TRBD1 (5 bases). The CDR3 loop spans 15 amino acids. V was shortened by 6 bases and J by 5 bases, with 19 bases between the two germline ends. Germline-derived CDR1 and CDR2 are LNHDA and SQIVND (reference sequence). In DNA, the CDR3 is TGTGCCAGTAGATTAACCGCCGGGACCACATATGGCTACACCTTC. Residues: CASRLTAGTTYGYTF.

A few counts support this clonotype. This chain connects TRBV20-1 to TRBJ2-5, with D tentatively TRBD2 (8 bases). V was cut by 5 bases and J by 4 bases, with 17 bases left in between. Germline loops: CDR1 DFQATT, CDR2 SNEGSKA (reference sequence). This CDR3 has 14 residues. CDR3 residues: CSASRGLAGETQYF. The CDR3 nucleotides are TGCAGTGCTTCGAGGGGGCTAGCGGGAGAGACCCAGTACTTC.

The rearrangement joins TRBV20-1 to TRBJ2-1; D remains unclear. Trimming shortened V by 3 bases and J by 7 bases, and 16 bases separated the two germline ends. There are 14 residues in the CDR3. The germline V gene has CDR1 DFQATT and CDR2 SNEGSKA (reference sequence). This chain's CDR3 is CSARAASFRNEQFF. CDR3 nucleotide sequence: TGCAGTGCTAGGGCCGCTTCTTTTCGTAATGAGCAGTTCTTC.

The V gene is TRBV7-6, the J gene TRBJ2-3, with 9 bases fitting TRBD1. CDR1 and CDR2 (germline): SGHVS, FNYEAQ. V trimming: 6 bases; J trimming: 4 bases; junction bases outside the gene matches: 8. This CDR3 has 15 amino acids. Here the CDR3 DNA reads TGTGCCAGCAGATCCCGGGACAGGGACCCAGATACGCAGTATTTT. Translating it yields CASRSRDRDPDTQYF.